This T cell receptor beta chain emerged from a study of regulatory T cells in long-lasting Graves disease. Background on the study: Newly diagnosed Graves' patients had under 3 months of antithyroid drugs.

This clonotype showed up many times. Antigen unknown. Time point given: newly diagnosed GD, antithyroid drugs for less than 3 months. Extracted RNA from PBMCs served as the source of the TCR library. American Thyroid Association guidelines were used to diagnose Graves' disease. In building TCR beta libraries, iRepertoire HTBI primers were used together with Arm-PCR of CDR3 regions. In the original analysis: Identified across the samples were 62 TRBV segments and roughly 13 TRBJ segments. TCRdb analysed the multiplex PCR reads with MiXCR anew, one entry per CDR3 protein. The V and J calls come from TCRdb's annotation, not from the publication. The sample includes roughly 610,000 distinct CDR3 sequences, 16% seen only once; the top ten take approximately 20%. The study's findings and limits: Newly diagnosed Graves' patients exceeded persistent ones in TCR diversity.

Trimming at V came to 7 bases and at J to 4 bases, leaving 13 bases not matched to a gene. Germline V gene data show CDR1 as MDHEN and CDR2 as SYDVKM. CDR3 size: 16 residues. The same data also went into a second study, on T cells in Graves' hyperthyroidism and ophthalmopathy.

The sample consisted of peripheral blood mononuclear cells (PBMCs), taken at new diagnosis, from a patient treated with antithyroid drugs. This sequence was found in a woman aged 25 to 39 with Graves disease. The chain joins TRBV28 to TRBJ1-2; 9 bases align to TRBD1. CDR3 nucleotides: TGTGCCAGCACCATGGGGAACAGGGGGCATGGCTATGGCTACACCTTC. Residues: CASTMGNRGHGYGYTF.